A single sample gave rise to the 20 T cell receptor beta chains below, sequenced in a study of blood T cell repertoires in COVID-19. Here immunoSEQ multiplex PCR was the method, and the copy in TCRdb shows in-frame clones only, minus some. The sample consists of roughly 250,000 clones, about 89% of them appearing once. The sequencing sample was made of PBMCs or T cells enriched from blood (not recorded which). These receptors were collected from a human donor in a cohort exposed to, infected with or recovered from COVID-19 (not recorded which). The donor label of this sample is uncertain.

V usage is TRBV6-2 or TRBV6-3 and J usage is TRBJ1-2; 7 nucleotides match TRBD1. The J segment lost 6 bases and the V segment lost 2 bases, leaving 6 bases of the junction unmatched. Germline values: CDR1 MNHEY, CDR2 SVGEGT. This CDR3 spans 14 amino acids. CDR3 DNA sequence: TGTGCCAGCAGTTACGAGGGGGCTCGTCATGGCTACACCTTC. The encoded protein is CASSYEGARHGYTF.

The chain recombines TRBV30 with TRBJ1-2; 9 nucleotides align to TRBD1. The germline gives CDR1 GTSNPN, CDR2 SVGIG (reference sequence). The junction had 7 bases not matched to a gene; V was cut back by 6 bases and J by 5 bases. The CDR3 is 13 residues long. The CDR3 reads CACTGTGSYGYTF. In DNA form, the CDR3 reads TGTGCCTGTACAGGGACAGGGTCATATGGCTACACCTTC.

This chain uses TRBV6-5 with TRBJ1-6; maybe TRBD1 (5 bases). V shed 0 bases and J shed 6 bases, with 9 bases lying between them. The CDR3 sequence is 15 residues long. The V gene's germline CDR1 is MNHEY and CDR2 SVGAGI. CDR3 loop: CASSYSQGGNSPLHF. As DNA, the CDR3 is TGTGCCAGCAGTTACTCCCAGGGTGGTAATTCACCCCTCCACTTT.

The chain carries TRBV4-2 and TRBJ2-7; 9 positions agree with TRBD2. This CDR3 spans 16 amino acids. Looked up from germline, CDR1 is LGHNA and CDR2 is YNFKEQ. Trimming took 1 base from V and 3 from J; bases not matched to a gene: 7. The CDR3 is CASSQASSGDIYEQYF. Here the CDR3 DNA reads TGTGCCAGCAGCCAAGCATCTAGCGGGGATATCTACGAGCAGTACTTC.

This clone has just a few counts. The genes are TRBV5-4 and TRBJ2-5, with TRBD1 as a possible D gene (5 bases). Germline CDR1 is SGHNT and CDR2 is YYREEE (reference sequence). The ends were cut back, 3 bases at V and 5 bases at J, with 11 bases in the middle. The CDR3 is 13 amino acids. CDR3: CASSSFRVETQYF. The DNA of the CDR3 is TGTGCCAGCAGCTCTTTCAGGGTTGAGACCCAGTACTTC.

The J gene is TRBJ2-5, the V gene TRBV19; 7 nucleotides match TRBD1. The CDR3 contains 14 residues. The ends lost 8 bases at V and 2 bases at J; junction bases unmatched: 8. Germline lookup yields CDR1 LNHDA and CDR2 SQIVND (reference sequence). CDR3 protein: CASSPDRVQETQYF. The CDR3 DNA is TGTGCCAGTTCACCAGACAGGGTTCAAGAGACCCAGTACTTC.

The rearrangement links TRBV19 to TRBJ2-1, with D possibly TRBD2 on 5 matching bases. Trimming removed 6 bases from V and 1 base from J, with 16 bases in between. Looked up from germline, CDR1 is LNHDA and CDR2 is SQIVND (reference sequence). The CDR3 runs to 16 residues. The CDR3 is CASRTRTGSSYNEQFF. The CDR3 DNA sequence: TGTGCCAGTAGGACTCGGACGGGATCGTCCTACAATGAGCAGTTCTTC.

V usage is TRBV18 and J usage is TRBJ2-7; 9 bases align to TRBD2. CDR1 is KGHSH and CDR2 is LQKENI in the germline V gene. Trimming took 3 bases from V and 2 from J; bases not matched to a gene: 5. This CDR3 region has 15 residues. This chain's CDR3 is CASSPSGGPAYEQYF. The CDR3 DNA reads TGTGCCAGCTCACCGAGCGGGGGGCCGGCCTACGAGCAGTACTTC.

The chain uses TRBV7-9 and TRBJ1-2, with D tentatively TRBD1 (5 bases). The CDR3 length is 13 residues. The germline V gene encodes CDR1 SEHNR and CDR2 FQNEAQ (reference sequence). Trimming took 6 bases from V and 4 from J, leaving 12 bases between them. The CDR3 bases are TGTGCCAGCAGTCCGACAGTGAGCTATGGCTACACCTTC. This encodes CASSPTVSYGYTF.

This sequence joins TRBV2 and TRBJ1-2; 8 bases map to TRBD1. Trimming removed 8 bases from V and 6 bases from J; junction bases left unmatched: 8. The CDR3 totals 13 residues. Germline CDR1 is SNHLY and CDR2 is FYNNEI. CDR3 DNA: TGTGCCAGCGGACGACCGACAGGGGATGGCTACACCTTC. Amino acid sequence: CASGRPTGDGYTF. Complete variable domain (other parts from reference TRBV2 and TRBJ1-2): EPEVTQTPSHQVTQMGQEVILRCVPISNHLYFYWYRQILGQKVEFLVSFYNNEISEKSEIFDDQFSVERPDGSNFTLKIRSTKLEDSAMYFCASGRPTGDGYTFGSGTRLTVV.

This clone has only one observation. The chain links TRBV19 to TRBJ2-1; tentatively, D is TRBD2 (6 bases). The length of the CDR3 is 16 residues. V dropped 4 bases and J dropped 1 base, with 14 bases sitting between them. Germline V lookup: CDR1 LNHDA, CDR2 SQIVND (reference sequence). The CDR3 DNA reads TGTGCCAGTAGTAGAGCTTGGCGGGGATCCTACAATGAGCAGTTCTTC. The encoded protein is CASSRAWRGSYNEQFF.

The V and J genes are TRBV19 and TRBJ1-1; the D gene is possibly TRBD1 (6 bases). The V and J ends lost 8 bases and 0 bases respectively, with 13 bases between them. This CDR3 has 14 amino acids. CDR1 and CDR2 (germline): LNHDA, SQIVND (reference sequence). DNA for the CDR3: TGTGCCAGTTGCACAGGGAGGGTGAACACTGAAGCTTTCTTT. This gives the protein CASCTGRVNTEAFF.

The chain employs TRBV5-6 and TRBJ2-7, with 7 bases matching TRBD1. This CDR3 contains 14 residues. V was pared by 1 base and J by 7 bases, with 8 bases of the junction left unmatched. Germline V gives CDR1 SGHDT, CDR2 YYEEEE. The CDR3 DNA follows: TGTGCCAGCAGCTTGCGACAGGGTGCTGCTGAGCAGTACTTC. This codes for CASSLRQGAAEQYF.

The V gene is TRBV5-6, the J gene TRBJ1-6; 9 bases line up with TRBD1. The CDR3 sequence is 15 residues long. Germline values: CDR1 SGHDT, CDR2 YYEEEE. Losses at the gene ends were 4 bases for V and 6 bases for J; bases not matched to a gene: 5. CDR3 loop: CASSGWTGANSPLHF. CDR3 nucleotides: TGTGCCAGCAGCGGGTGGACAGGGGCTAATTCACCCCTCCACTTT. The full variable domain, completed using reference TRBV5-6 and TRBJ1-6, is DAGVTQSPTHLIKTRGQQVTLRCSPKSGHDTVSWYQQALGQGPQFIFQYYEEEERQRGNFPDRFSGHQFPNYSSELNVNALLLGDSALYLCASSGWTGANSPLHFGNGTRLTVT.

The chain couples TRBV27 to TRBJ2-2, with 8 nucleotides matching TRBD1. The CDR3 runs 15 residues. Germline lookup yields CDR1 MNHEY and CDR2 SMNVEV (reference sequence). With V trimmed by 3 bases and J by 0 bases, 0 bases remained unmatched. CDR3: CASSLDRANTGELFF. The CDR3 DNA is TGTGCCAGCAGTTTGGACAGGGCGAACACCGGGGAGCTGTTTTTT.

This rearrangement joins TRBV9 to TRBJ1-1, with 8 bases lining up with TRBD1. Germline V gene sequence: CDR1 SGDLS, CDR2 YYNGEE. The CDR3 is made up of 14 amino acids. The V gene end was trimmed by 1 base and the J gene end by 3 bases; junction bases not matched to a gene: 2. The CDR3 protein is CASSVKDRDTEAFF. CDR3 bases: TGTGCCAGCAGCGTAAAGGACAGGGACACTGAAGCTTTCTTT.

A single count supports this clone. The rearrangement links TRBV4-2 to TRBJ1-1; D is uncertain. The germline V gene encodes CDR1 LGHNA and CDR2 YNFKEQ. The CDR3 is 15 amino acids. Trimming cost V 6 bases and J 3 bases, with 17 bases left between them. Here the CDR3 reads CASRPSTTGDTEAFF. The CDR3 bases are TGTGCCAGCAGACCTTCGACTACCGGGGACACTGAAGCTTTCTTT.

This clone appeared once. The CDR3 DNA reads TGTGCCAGCAGTTTCGACAGGGTGAACACCTTC. Its protein is CASSFDRVNTF. This chain links TRBV12-3 or TRBV12-4 with TRBJ1-2; 7 nucleotides match TRBD1. The CDR3 extends over 11 amino acids. V trimming: 3 bases; J trimming: 12 bases; junction bases outside the gene matches: 4.

This clone has just a few counts. The CDR3 nucleotides read TGTGCCAGCAGCATCGACAGGGGTCAGGCCTACGAGCAGTACTTC. Translating it yields CASSIDRGQAYEQYF. The V call is TRBV3-1 (or the pseudogene TRBV3-2), the J call TRBJ2-7; TRBD1 matches 8 bases. This CDR3 is 15 amino acids long. The germline V gene has CDR1 LGHDT and CDR2 YNNKEL (reference sequence). The V and J ends lost 5 bases and 2 bases, in that order; junction bases with no gene match: 8.

This chain links TRBV19 with TRBJ2-7; weak D call: TRBD1 (7 bases). Germline assignment: CDR1 LNHDA and CDR2 SQIVND (reference sequence). The CDR3 has 14 residues. The V and J ends lost 5 bases and 2 bases respectively, with 13 bases between them. DNA of the CDR3: TGTGCCAGTAGTCCCGGAGGGGGCCCCTACGAGCAGTACTTC. This codes for CASSPGGGPYEQYF.